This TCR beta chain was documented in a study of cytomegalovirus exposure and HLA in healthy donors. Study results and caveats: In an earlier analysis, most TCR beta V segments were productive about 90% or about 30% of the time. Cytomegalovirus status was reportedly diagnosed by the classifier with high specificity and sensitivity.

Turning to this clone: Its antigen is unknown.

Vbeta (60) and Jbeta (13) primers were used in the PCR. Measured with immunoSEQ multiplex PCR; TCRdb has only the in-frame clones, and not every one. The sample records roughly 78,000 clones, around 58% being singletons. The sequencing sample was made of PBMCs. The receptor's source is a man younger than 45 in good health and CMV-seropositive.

The CDR3 region is CASSPRDSTYEQYF. DNA of the CDR3: TGTGCCAGCAGCCCAAGGGACAGCACCTACGAGCAGTACTTC. This sequence joins TRBV13 and TRBJ2-7, with 7 bases fitting TRBD1. Germline V gene data show CDR1 as PRHDT and CDR2 as FYEKMQ (reference sequence). The CDR3 is 14 residues long. V was pared by 5 bases and J by 2 bases, with 6 bases of the junction left unmatched.